The clone carrying this TCR beta chain was detected a few times. Its antigen is as yet unknown. The data are from a study of post-analysis software for immune sequencing data. Across the study: Included courses were relapsing-remitting and secondary progressive multiple sclerosis; progressive-relapsing multiple sclerosis was also included. Study outcomes and limitations: Controls' normalized Chao1 diversity significantly exceeded that of multiple sclerosis patients. Samples prepared in the same batch strongly co-clustered by F measure. A handful of TRBV segments were significantly more frequent in patients than in controls. TRBV5-6, TRBV5-1 and TRBV20-1 were among these segments.

The CDR3 runs to 15 residues. Germline assignment: CDR1 DFQATT and CDR2 SNEGSKA (reference sequence). With 0 bases clipped from V and 5 bases from J, the junction kept 7 bases outside the gene matches. The TCR beta cDNA libraries carried unique molecular identifiers. TCRdb analysed the PCR reads with MiXCR anew, one entry per CDR3 protein. The sample includes about half a million distinct CDR3 sequences, approximately 34% seen only once; the top ten take 4.5% to 7.5%. The TCR originated in a girl aged 2 to 17 with multiple sclerosis. Sample: blood. V usage is TRBV20-1 and J usage is TRBJ1-1, with 9 bases identical to TRBD1. In nucleotides, the CDR3 is TGCAGTGCTAGAGATCAGGGGACAGGGAAAACTGAAGCTTTCTTT. Translated, it gives CSARDQGTGKTEAFF.